Sequencing of this T cell receptor (beta chain) was carried out in a study of blood T cell repertoires in COVID-19. Study-level information: PBMCs, B-cell-depleted T cells, or T cells were the source of the cDNA or gDNA that made up the material.

The V segment lost 0 bases and the J segment 7 bases; nucleotides outside the gene matches: 4. Looked up from germline, CDR1 is SGHRS and CDR2 is YFSETQ. The CDR3 loop spans 15 amino acids. In the authors' methods: Nucleated cell counts were estimated from reference gene primer amplification. Assay: immunoSEQ multiplex PCR; the TCRdb copy retains only in-frame clones and omits some. For V, J and clone size, that table is used; D and trimming come from the DNA. The repertoire has 250,000 to 300,000 clones, roughly 90% of them found once; the top ten carry 2.2%. This sequence was found in a woman aged 45 to 65 who had recovered from COVID-19. The V call is TRBV5-1, the J call TRBJ1-6, with 7 bases aligning to TRBD1. The sequenced material came from peripheral blood. CDR3 protein: CASSLGQGLNSPLHF. For the CDR3, the DNA is TGCGCCAGCAGCTTGGGACAGGGCCTGAATTCACCCCTCCACTTT.